This T cell receptor (beta chain) was sequenced in a study of cytomegalovirus exposure and HLA in healthy donors (dated by TCRdb to about 2017). A note on the overall study: An earlier analysis of 587 of the donors reported about 280 Gb of sequence data and 95 million to 120 million unique TCR beta sequences obtained from some 170 million T cells. An early release covering 500 to 750 HLA-typed donors comprised 250 to 350 gigabases of sequencing data and roughly 86 million unique TCR sequences. The genetic ancestry cluster associated with self-reported Caucasian donors included about four fifths of the 398 genotyped donors. The aim of the study was to test whether cataloging public T cell receptors could identify signatures of past pathogen exposure. The T cell repertoires of under 700 subjects were profiled by immunosequencing and related to cytomegalovirus serostatus. A separate validation cohort of approximately 130 different subjects was used in addition to the roughly 720-subject first cohort. The study combined high-throughput TCR immunosequencing, statistical association of individual TCRs with disease status, and machine learning to predict cytomegalovirus infection status. In a later analysis, previously published TCR beta repertoires from about 670 donors were re-analyzed and high-resolution HLA genotyping was added so that TCR occurrence patterns could be studied. Rather than using new phenotypic data, the later analysis identified candidate immune exposures from TCR beta sequences and from how often those sequences occurred across donors. An earlier analysis of fewer than 700 of the donors applied high-throughput TCR beta sequencing to assess whether each TCR beta V gene segment acted as functional or pseudogenic. Donor age, sex, ethnicity and CMV serostatus were compiled alongside the repertoire data. Genome-wide SNP genotypes for about 60% of the roughly 700 donors were used in a later genetic analysis, which treated that subset as a discovery cohort. All discovery cohort repertoires had been generated using a single sequencing platform. Both class I and class II loci were covered by HLA typing, at four-digit resolution. The number of donors typed differed by locus, with about 629-630 for A, B, C, DRB1 and DQB1, 522 for DQA1, over 600 for DPA1, and some 450 for DPB1. Because of strong linkage in the cohort, five DR-DQ haplotypes were treated as single units for association and clustering. On average, roughly 240,000 unique TCR beta nucleotide sequences were sequenced per donor among a few hundred genotyped donors of the cohort, with about 19% of those sequences being non-productive. The paper's findings and limits, for the study overall: CMV serostatus was the only immune exposure information available for the cohort. A further reported finding was that TCR beta sequences accurately predicted the HLA-A and HLA-B alleles for most subjects in the first cohort. The study gave a list of about 160 TCR beta chains associated with cytomegalovirus. Because some donors lacked HLA typing at each locus, the association tests relied only on the typed subset. The presence/absence analyses assumed that sequencing depth was roughly uniform across donors, and that assumption may not be true. In a later analysis, most CMV-associated TCR beta chains were found to appear HLA-restricted, with HLA associations seemingly driven largely by CMV exposure. When HLA alleles, especially DR and DQ, strongly co-occurred, attributing TCR associations to individual alleles was difficult. A later analysis reported that several top co-occurrence clusters appeared linked to parvovirus B19, influenza, CMV and Epstein-Barr virus. In a later analysis, the rate of TCR association differed among HLA loci, with DRB1 alleles having the most associated TCRs and HLA-C alleles having the fewest. Because the 87-base-pair reads could not distinguish some IMGT-functional V segments, including TRBV6-2 and TRBV6-3, those segments were excluded. The cohort was sequenced for TCR beta chains only, and without alpha or paired-chain data the features that could be detected were limited. It was suggested by the authors that the approach could potentially be generalized to other disease states and immunological phenotypes. An earlier analysis of approximately 570 of the donors showed that most TCR beta V segments appeared in productive rearrangements either about 87% or about 30% of the time, which broadly matched IMGT annotations. Correlated functional status among segregating V segments might reflect linkage disequilibrium, but an unknown experimental factor could not be ruled out. Cytomegalovirus status was reported to be diagnosed by the classifier with high specificity and sensitivity in both the original and validation cohorts. Most TCR sequences were seen in very few donors, while some public TCRs were found in many individuals. Specific HLA alleles were associated with 18,000 or so TCR beta sequences at a false discovery rate of 0.05 in a later analysis. In vitro tests confirmed that a few of the cytomegalovirus-associated TCR beta chains recognize cytomegalovirus antigens. A later analysis found that HLA-associated TCR beta chains were more clonally expanded and had lower generation probabilities than equally common non-associated chains. V-gene and J-gene trimming of TCR beta chains was associated with a missense DCLRE1C variant in a later genetic analysis, and the association was replicated in an independent cohort. A cluster of highly shared sequence variants was judged likely to be a technical artifact of the sequencing pipeline. Compared with the roughly 720-donor mean, donors in an Asian-associated ancestry cluster had fewer N-insertions in productive TCRs, according to a later genetic analysis. Because counts were too low, 15 to 20 rarely observed V segments, including chromosome 9 orphons, were left out of the earlier analysis of 587 of the donors.

In the case of this clone: No cognate antigen has been identified for it. Base qualities were left out, and no much larger clone turns up one base away.

Library creation used the immunoSEQ multiplex PCR assay. For the multiplex PCR, a mixture combining 60 forward primers for TCR Vbeta segments and 13 reverse primers for TCR Jbeta segments was used. Amplification of the CDR3 region of rearranged TCR beta genes was performed with a multiplex PCR assay on genomic DNA. Amplified TCR beta libraries were sequenced as 87-base-pair reads on the Illumina HiSeq System. In the source study's methods: In a later analysis, roughly 80 million unique TCR beta chains were counted across the 690 or so repertoires, and roughly 10 million of these chains were shared by at least two donors. Raw reads were error-corrected and collapsed into unique sequences with a nearest-neighbor algorithm that merged closely related sequences to remove PCR and sequencing errors. CDR3 sequences were aligned to IMGT reference sequences to assign V, D and J gene segments. Each retained sequence needed at least a six-nucleotide match to both a V gene segment and a J gene segment. A rearrangement was called productive if the CDR3 had no stop codons and remained in frame with V and J, and every other rearrangement was called non-productive. Following IMGT convention, CDR3 was defined as the stretch from the second conserved V-encoded cysteine up to the conserved J-encoded phenylalanine. The earlier analysis of approximately 590 of the donors excluded any sequence lacking an unambiguous match to a single V gene segment. In an earlier analysis of almost 600 of the donors, a V segment was called functional when productive rearrangements were above 56.7%, and segregating when the standard deviation between donors exceeded 5%. A statistical classification framework was developed to diagnose cytomegalovirus status using the catalog of TCR beta chain sequences. V and J gene assignment, in a later analysis, came from comparing TCR nucleotide sequences with IMGT/GENE-DB human TR gene sequences. In a later analysis, CDR3 sequences and most-parsimonious VDJ recombination scenarios were assigned using the TCRdist pipeline. In a later analysis, each TCR beta chain was defined by its CDR3 amino acid sequence together with its V-gene family, and reads without a unique V-gene family were excluded. In a later analysis, approximately 640 highly shared, low-generation-probability nucleotide sequences were removed to address suspected cross-contamination and a sequencing artifact. A later analysis calculated a clonal expansion index for each public chain from normalized within-repertoire ranks of inferred template counts. Generation probabilities in a later analysis came from a VDJ recombination model fitted to out-of-frame rearrangements, and those results were checked against IGoR. Hypergeometric tests were used in a later analysis to score TCR-TCR, TCR-HLA and TCR-CMV co-occurrence, with a repertoire-size bias correction applied to the TCR pairs. A later analysis estimated false discovery rates by permuting HLA or CMV assignments 20 times. A later analysis grouped co-occurring TCRs with DBSCAN, adding TCRdist sequence similarity when clustering within HLA-allele-positive subsets. Co-occurrence clustering excluded repertoires with fewer than 30,000 or more than 120,000 public chains, plus five with anomalous nucleotide sharing. The table was pulled from immuneACCESS by TCRdb, which kept in-frame rearrangements only. Such tables lose some clones; where checked, under half of the loss comes from unresolved V genes, and the rest has no known cause. The V and J calls and the clone size are those of that table, but D and trimming were determined from the DNA. The sample table records about 130,000 clones; 85% of these occur just once. About 6.7% of the sample goes to the ten largest clones.

V and J lose 5 bases and 2 bases, and a span of 9 bases separates them. CDR1 GTSNPN and CDR2 SVGIG were looked up in the germline V gene (reference sequence). There are 12 amino acids in the CDR3, from cysteine to phenylalanine inclusive. The sequence is cut down to CDR3 DNA, 36 bases in frame from base 1. The cohort consisted of approximately 690 healthy bone marrow donors. At the time of sampling, every cohort member was nominally healthy, though immune exposures that went unrecorded were likely present. The donor tested CMV seropositive, placing the donor among the 250 to 350 seropositive members of the cohort. A peripheral blood sample was provided by each donor, and peripheral blood mononuclear cells were used for TCR beta sequencing. Genomic DNA was extracted from the blood cell samples with the Qiagen DNeasy Blood Extraction Kit.

Rearrangement joined TRBV30 to TRBJ1-2, and TRBD1 may be the D gene, going by 5 matching bases. Sequencing was performed on PBMCs. The source of this sequence is a woman aged 25-40 years in good health and CMV-seropositive. The CDR3 has the sequence CAWVAGNYGYTF. The nucleotide sequence reads as follows: TGTGCCTGGGTTGCAGGGAACTATGGCTACACCTTC.